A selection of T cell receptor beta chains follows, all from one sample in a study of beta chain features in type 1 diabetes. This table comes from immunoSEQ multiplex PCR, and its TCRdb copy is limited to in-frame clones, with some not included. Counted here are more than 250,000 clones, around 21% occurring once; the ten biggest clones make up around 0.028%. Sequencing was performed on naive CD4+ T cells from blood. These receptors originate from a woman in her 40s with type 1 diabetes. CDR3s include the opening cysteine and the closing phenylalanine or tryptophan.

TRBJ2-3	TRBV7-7	CASSLRIGRGTDTQYF
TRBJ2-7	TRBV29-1	CSVEGQAAYEQYF
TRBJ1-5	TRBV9	CASSVGGDAGGNQPQHF
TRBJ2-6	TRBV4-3	CASSQDRVSNVLTF
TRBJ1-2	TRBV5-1	CASSFGGEDGYTF
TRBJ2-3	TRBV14	CASSQGGDTQYF
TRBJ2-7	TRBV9	CASSPRTGGIYEQYF
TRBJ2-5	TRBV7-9	CASSLVLGETQYF
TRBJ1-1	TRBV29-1	CSSQIDRNTEAFF
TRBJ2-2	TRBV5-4	CASRYRDRTSNTGELFF
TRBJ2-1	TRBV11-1	CASSFRGSYNEQFF
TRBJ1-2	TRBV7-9	CASSTRANYGYTF
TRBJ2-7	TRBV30	CAWHSNYEQYF
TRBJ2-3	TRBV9	CASSVEVSGTGGLDTQYF
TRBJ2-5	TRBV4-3	CASSQEASGGETQYF
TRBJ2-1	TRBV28	CASTRSSYNEQFF
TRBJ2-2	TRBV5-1	CASSLVYGTSGPNTGELFF
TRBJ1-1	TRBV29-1	CSVGDRRYEAFF
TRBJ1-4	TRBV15	CATSRDPGGVNEKLFF
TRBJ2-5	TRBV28	CASSNPGLSETQYF
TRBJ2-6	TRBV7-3	CASSPQGSGANVLTF
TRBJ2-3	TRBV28	CASSLRQGATDTQYF
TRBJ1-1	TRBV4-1	CASSLPNRGDTEAFF
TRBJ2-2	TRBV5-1	CASSPASGSNTGELFF
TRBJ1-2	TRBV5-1	CASSLATATIYGYTF
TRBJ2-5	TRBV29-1	CSSLRGAVNGETQYF
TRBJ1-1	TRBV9	CASSAEDTEAFF
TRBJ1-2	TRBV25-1	CASSGTGYGYTF
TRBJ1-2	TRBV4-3	CASSHVDRNYGYTF
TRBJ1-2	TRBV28	CASSSRTVNYGYTF
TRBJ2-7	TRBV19	CASSIAGGRTYEQYF
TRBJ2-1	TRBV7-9	CASSPGQGLGEQFF
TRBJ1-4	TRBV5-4	CASSLVGRNEKLFF
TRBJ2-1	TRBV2	CASRRDRTSYNEQFF
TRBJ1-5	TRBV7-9	CASSFDRAHQPQHF
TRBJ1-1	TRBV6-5	CASSYSGGTTEAFF
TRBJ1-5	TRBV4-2	CASSQGTGETQPQHF
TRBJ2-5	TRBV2	CASSKLAGEETQYF
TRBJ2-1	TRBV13	CASRATSGFMDYNEQFF
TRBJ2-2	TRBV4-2	CASSQEEVVGGVTGELFF
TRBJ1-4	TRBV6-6	CASTLGGFNEKLFF
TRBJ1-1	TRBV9	CASSSLTGTGNANTEAFF
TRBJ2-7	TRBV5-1	CASSLVAGYEQYF
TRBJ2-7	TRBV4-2	CASSSTFQGEYEQYF
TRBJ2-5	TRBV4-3	CASSQGGLGETQYF